This is a list of T cell receptor beta chains from one sample in a study of neurological immune-mediated disorders. TCRdb fed the 5' RACE reads into MiXCR, producing one record per CDR3 protein. The sample consists of roughly 20,000 distinct CDR3 sequences, 14% of them appearing once. The sequenced sample was CD4+ T cells from blood. These receptors originate from a woman aged 55 to 70 with HTLV-1-associated myelopathy (HAM/TSP). Each CDR3 is given with its conserved first and last residue. A D gene is named only where the DNA matches it firmly. Clone size is given for some rows only: seen once, a few or many times, or a class if the clone is expanded.

v_call: TRBV3-1; j_call: TRBJ2-1; d_call: -; clone_size: many; cdr3_aa: CASSQSGGGEQFF; cdr3_nt: TGTGCCAGCAGCCAGAGTGGGGGTGGTGAGCAGTTCTTC
v_call: TRBV7-2; j_call: TRBJ2-2; d_call: -; clone_size: -; cdr3_aa: CASSLRANIGELFF; cdr3_nt: TGTGCCAGCAGCTTGCGCGCGAACATCGGGGAGCTATTTTTT
v_call: TRBV3-1; j_call: TRBJ1-1; d_call: TRBD1; clone_size: many; cdr3_aa: CASSQEGQGNTEAFF; cdr3_nt: TGTGCCAGCAGCCAAGAGGGACAGGGTAACACTGAAGCTTTCTTT
v_call: TRBV5-1; j_call: TRBJ1-2; d_call: TRBD1; clone_size: many; cdr3_aa: CASSLSGQGDYGYTF; cdr3_nt: TGCGCCAGCAGCTTGAGTGGACAGGGGGACTATGGCTACACCTTC
v_call: TRBV4-1; j_call: TRBJ2-3; d_call: TRBD2; clone_size: -; cdr3_aa: CASSQDPQAPRAGGTQYF; cdr3_nt: TGCGCCAGCAGCCAAGATCCCCAGGCCCCAAGAGCCGGGGGGACGCAGTATTTT
v_call: TRBV5-5; j_call: TRBJ1-1; d_call: TRBD1; clone_size: -; cdr3_aa: CASSFDRDMNTEAFF; cdr3_nt: TGTGCCAGCAGCTTCGACAGGGACATGAACACTGAAGCTTTCTTT
v_call: TRBV10-3; j_call: TRBJ1-1; d_call: -; clone_size: -; cdr3_aa: CAISEARQMNTEAFF; cdr3_nt: TGTGCCATCAGTGAGGCGAGACAGATGAACACTGAAGCTTTCTTT
v_call: TRBV11-2; j_call: TRBJ2-7; d_call: -; clone_size: many; cdr3_aa: CASSPQGPYEQYF; cdr3_nt: TGTGCCAGCAGCCCTCAGGGACCGTACGAGCAGTACTTC
v_call: TRBV4-1; j_call: TRBJ1-4; d_call: -; clone_size: medium-sized; cdr3_aa: CASSQEVGTNEKLFF; cdr3_nt: TGCGCCAGCAGCCAAGAGGTGGGAACTAATGAAAAACTGTTTTTT
v_call: TRBV27; j_call: TRBJ1-4; d_call: TRBD1; clone_size: many; cdr3_aa: CASSQGQPNEKLFF; cdr3_nt: TGTGCCAGCAGTCAGGGACAGCCTAATGAAAAACTGTTTTTT
v_call: TRBV5-1; j_call: TRBJ2-7; d_call: TRBD1; clone_size: many; cdr3_aa: CASSLEGTGGDEQYF; cdr3_nt: TGCGCCAGCAGCTTGGAGGGGACAGGGGGCGACGAGCAGTACTTC
v_call: TRBV5-1; j_call: TRBJ2-1; d_call: -; clone_size: many; cdr3_aa: CASSLGDALTYNEQFF; cdr3_nt: TGCGCCAGCAGCTTGGGGGACGCTCTTACCTACAATGAGCAGTTCTTC
v_call: TRBV20-1; j_call: TRBJ2-1; d_call: TRBD2; clone_size: many; cdr3_aa: CSAFFPGLGGDEQFF; cdr3_nt: TGCAGTGCTTTTTTTCCGGGACTAGGCGGGGATGAGCAGTTCTTC
v_call: TRBV7-8; j_call: TRBJ2-1; d_call: -; clone_size: many; cdr3_aa: CASSLSYEQFF; cdr3_nt: TGTGCCAGCAGCTTAAGCTATGAGCAGTTCTTC
v_call: TRBV2; j_call: TRBJ2-2; d_call: -; clone_size: -; cdr3_aa: CVSKGGPNTGELFF; cdr3_nt: TGTGTCAGCAAAGGTGGACCCAACACCGGGGAGTTGTTTTTT
v_call: TRBV6-1; j_call: TRBJ2-1; d_call: -; clone_size: many; cdr3_aa: CASSEDPRGAEQFF; cdr3_nt: TGTGCCAGCAGTGAAGATCCTAGAGGCGCTGAGCAGTTCTTC
v_call: TRBV4-2; j_call: TRBJ2-4; d_call: -; clone_size: many; cdr3_aa: CASSPLTLWERKNIQYF; cdr3_nt: TGTGCCAGCAGCCCCCTGACGTTGTGGGAGAGGAAAAACATTCAGTACTTC
v_call: TRBV20-1; j_call: TRBJ1-1; d_call: -; clone_size: many; cdr3_aa: CSAREGTPNTEAFF; cdr3_nt: TGCAGTGCTAGAGAGGGGACACCGAACACTGAAGCTTTCTTT
v_call: TRBV3-1; j_call: TRBJ2-1; d_call: -; clone_size: -; cdr3_aa: CASSQDNGADEQFF; cdr3_nt: TGTGCCAGCAGCCAAGATAACGGAGCGGATGAGCAGTTCTTC
v_call: TRBV7-7; j_call: TRBJ2-1; d_call: -; clone_size: -; cdr3_aa: CASSNGPNEQFF; cdr3_nt: TGTGCCAGCAGCAATGGGCCCAATGAGCAGTTCTTC
v_call: TRBV14; j_call: TRBJ2-3; d_call: -; clone_size: many; cdr3_aa: CASSYGGFTDTQYF; cdr3_nt: TGTGCCAGCAGCTATGGGGGGTTCACAGATACGCAGTATTTT
v_call: TRBV3-1; j_call: TRBJ1-5; d_call: -; clone_size: many; cdr3_aa: CASSLEGQSQPQHF; cdr3_nt: TGTGCCAGCAGCCTGGAAGGACAGTCTCAGCCCCAGCATTTT
v_call: TRBV10-3; j_call: TRBJ1-6; d_call: -; clone_size: many; cdr3_aa: CAIGTDRLNSPLHF; cdr3_nt: TGTGCCATCGGAACAGACAGGCTCAATTCACCCCTCCACTTT
v_call: TRBV7-2; j_call: TRBJ1-5; d_call: -; clone_size: many; cdr3_aa: CASSWTSDSNQPQHF; cdr3_nt: TGTGCCAGCAGCTGGACCAGTGATAGCAATCAGCCCCAGCATTTT
v_call: TRBV20-1; j_call: TRBJ2-3; d_call: TRBD2; clone_size: few; cdr3_aa: CSAPPPSGRRYAVF; cdr3_nt: TGCAGTGCCCCCCCCCCTAGCGGGCGCAGATACGCAGTATTT
v_call: TRBV18; j_call: TRBJ2-1; d_call: TRBD1; clone_size: many; cdr3_aa: CASSPDRVGYDEQFF; cdr3_nt: TGTGCCAGCTCCCCCGACAGGGTTGGATATGATGAGCAGTTCTTC
v_call: TRBV20-1; j_call: TRBJ2-2; d_call: -; clone_size: many; cdr3_aa: CSAPIGTGELFF; cdr3_nt: TGCAGTGCTCCCATTGGCACCGGGGAGCTGTTTTTT
v_call: TRBV28; j_call: TRBJ2-3; d_call: TRBD1; clone_size: many; cdr3_aa: CASSSPGTGGQDTQYF; cdr3_nt: TGTGCCAGCAGTTCACCCGGGACAGGGGGGCAAGATACGCAGTATTTT
v_call: TRBV10-3; j_call: TRBJ2-1; d_call: -; clone_size: many; cdr3_aa: CAISETGSYNEQFF; cdr3_nt: TGTGCCATCAGTGAGACAGGGAGCTACAATGAGCAGTTCTTC
v_call: TRBV7-2; j_call: TRBJ2-1; d_call: -; clone_size: many; cdr3_aa: CASSLVEASVQFF; cdr3_nt: TGTGCCAGCAGCTTAGTAGAAGCGTCGGTGCAGTTCTTC
v_call: TRBV12-3/TRBV12-4; j_call: TRBJ1-3; d_call: -; clone_size: many; cdr3_aa: CASSLWEGRSSGNTIYF; cdr3_nt: TGTGCCAGCAGTTTGTGGGAGGGGAGGAGCTCTGGAAACACCATATATTTT
v_call: TRBV3-1; j_call: TRBJ2-1; d_call: TRBD2; clone_size: many; cdr3_aa: CASIKTSGASNEQFF; cdr3_nt: TGTGCCAGCATCAAGACTAGCGGGGCTAGCAATGAGCAGTTCTTC
v_call: TRBV7-2; j_call: TRBJ1-2; d_call: -; clone_size: many; cdr3_aa: CASSLGTLLLGYGYTF; cdr3_nt: TGTGCCAGCAGCCTGGGTACTCTCTTATTAGGGTATGGCTACACCTTC
v_call: TRBV7-9; j_call: TRBJ2-1; d_call: -; clone_size: many; cdr3_aa: CASSLTDSYNEQFF; cdr3_nt: TGTGCCAGCAGCTTGACGGACTCCTACAATGAGCAGTTCTTC
v_call: TRBV5-1; j_call: TRBJ2-3; d_call: TRBD1; clone_size: many; cdr3_aa: CASSLSARGGIDTQYF; cdr3_nt: TGCGCCAGCAGCTTGTCGGCTAGAGGGGGCATTGATACGCAGTATTTT
v_call: TRBV7-2; j_call: TRBJ2-1; d_call: TRBD2; clone_size: many; cdr3_aa: CASNLAGAIYNEQFF; cdr3_nt: TGTGCCAGCAACCTAGCGGGGGCCATCTACAATGAGCAGTTCTTC
v_call: TRBV7-2; j_call: TRBJ1-1; d_call: -; clone_size: -; cdr3_aa: CASSLVWVGNTETFF; cdr3_nt: TGTGCCAGCAGCTTAGTATGGGTTGGAAACACTGAAACTTTCTTT
v_call: TRBV28; j_call: TRBJ2-3; d_call: TRBD1; clone_size: -; cdr3_aa: CNSSGTGGVTDTQYF; cdr3_nt: TGTAACAGCAGTGGGACAGGGGGCGTCACAGATACGCAGTATTTT
v_call: TRBV12-3/TRBV12-4; j_call: TRBJ2-7; d_call: -; clone_size: many; cdr3_aa: CASSSGTTYEQYF; cdr3_nt: TGTGCCAGCAGCTCCGGGACAACTTACGAGCAGTACTTC
v_call: TRBV6-5; j_call: TRBJ2-7; d_call: TRBD1; clone_size: many; cdr3_aa: CASSYDGTVYEQYF; cdr3_nt: TGTGCCAGCAGTTACGATGGGACAGTCTACGAGCAGTACTTC
v_call: TRBV10-3; j_call: TRBJ2-1; d_call: TRBD2; clone_size: many; cdr3_aa: CAIRQTSGTYNEQFF; cdr3_nt: TGTGCCATCAGACAGACTAGCGGGACCTACAATGAGCAGTTCTTC
v_call: TRBV6-1; j_call: TRBJ2-7; d_call: TRBD2; clone_size: many; cdr3_aa: CASSTSGGRSYEQYF; cdr3_nt: TGTGCCAGCAGTACAAGCGGGGGGCGCTCCTACGAGCAGTACTTC
v_call: TRBV20-1; j_call: TRBJ2-3; d_call: -; clone_size: many; cdr3_aa: CSARGGPSTDTQYF; cdr3_nt: TGCAGTGCTAGGGGCGGACCTAGCACAGATACGCAGTATTTT
v_call: TRBV7-2; j_call: TRBJ2-2; d_call: -; clone_size: medium-sized; cdr3_aa: CASSLASLSTGELFF; cdr3_nt: TGTGCCAGCAGCTTAGCTAGTTTGAGCACCGGGGAGCTGTTTTTT
v_call: TRBV30; j_call: TRBJ1-6; d_call: -; clone_size: many; cdr3_aa: CAWSGNSPLHF; cdr3_nt: TGTGCCTGGAGTGGAAACTCACCCCTCCACTTT
v_call: TRBV4-2; j_call: TRBJ2-2; d_call: TRBD2; clone_size: few; cdr3_aa: CASSQSGRNTGELFF; cdr3_nt: TGTGCCAGCAGCCAGAGCGGGAGGAACACCGGGGAGCTGTTTTTT
v_call: TRBV6-6; j_call: TRBJ2-1; d_call: -; clone_size: -; cdr3_aa: CASSRDSYNEQFF; cdr3_nt: TGTGCCAGCAGTAGGGACTCCTACAATGAGCAGTTCTTC
v_call: TRBV7-9; j_call: TRBJ2-1; d_call: TRBD2; clone_size: many; cdr3_aa: CASSSGTSGGPSYNEQFF; cdr3_nt: TGTGCCAGCAGCTCCGGGACTAGCGGGGGTCCCTCCTACAATGAGCAGTTCTTC
v_call: TRBV5-1; j_call: TRBJ2-1; d_call: TRBD2; clone_size: many; cdr3_aa: CASSQGLAVYEQFF; cdr3_nt: TGCGCCAGCAGCCAGGGACTAGCAGTCTATGAGCAGTTCTTC
v_call: TRBV12-3/TRBV12-4; j_call: TRBJ1-2; d_call: -; clone_size: many; cdr3_aa: CASSLDDGSNYGYTF; cdr3_nt: TGTGCCAGCAGTTTAGATGACGGCTCTAACTATGGCTACACCTTC
v_call: TRBV6-5; j_call: TRBJ2-1; d_call: TRBD2; clone_size: many; cdr3_aa: CASSSISGGAYNEQFF; cdr3_nt: TGTGCCAGCAGCTCTATTAGCGGGGGGGCCTACAATGAGCAGTTCTTC
v_call: TRBV29-1; j_call: TRBJ2-3; d_call: TRBD1; clone_size: -; cdr3_aa: CSVAGGQGNTDTQYF; cdr3_nt: TGCAGCGTTGCGGGGGGACAGGGAAACACAGATACGCAGTATTTT
v_call: TRBV5-4; j_call: TRBJ2-1; d_call: TRBD2; clone_size: many; cdr3_aa: CASSLTSGPTRDEQFF; cdr3_nt: TGTGCCAGCAGCTTGACTAGCGGACCAACTAGGGATGAGCAGTTCTTC
v_call: TRBV6-1; j_call: TRBJ1-2; d_call: -; clone_size: many; cdr3_aa: CASSEFRGGSNGYTF; cdr3_nt: TGTGCCAGCAGTGAATTTCGGGGTGGGTCTAATGGCTACACCTTC
v_call: TRBV18; j_call: TRBJ1-5; d_call: -; clone_size: many; cdr3_aa: CASSPGGGAGQPQHF; cdr3_nt: TGTGCCAGCTCACCAGGCGGGGGCGCCGGGCAGCCCCAGCATTTT
v_call: TRBV5-1; j_call: TRBJ2-4; d_call: TRBD2; clone_size: -; cdr3_aa: CASSYGLAGPGGIQYF; cdr3_nt: TGCGCCAGCAGCTATGGACTAGCGGGGCCCGGGGGCATTCAGTACTTC
v_call: TRBV5-5; j_call: TRBJ2-1; d_call: -; clone_size: many; cdr3_aa: CASSLALNEQFF; cdr3_nt: TGTGCCAGCAGCTTGGCCCTAAATGAGCAGTTCTTC
v_call: TRBV30; j_call: TRBJ2-5; d_call: -; clone_size: many; cdr3_aa: CAWNQGRQETQYF; cdr3_nt: TGTGCCTGGAATCAGGGACGTCAAGAGACCCAGTACTTC
v_call: TRBV21-1; j_call: TRBJ1-2; d_call: -; clone_size: many; cdr3_aa: CASSKKGGNF; cdr3_nt: TGTGCCAGCAGCAAAAAAGGGGGTAACTTC
v_call: TRBV2; j_call: TRBJ1-6; d_call: -; clone_size: -; cdr3_aa: CASSHRWGESPLHF; cdr3_nt: TGTGCCAGCAGTCATCGGTGGGGAGAATCACCCCTCCACTTT